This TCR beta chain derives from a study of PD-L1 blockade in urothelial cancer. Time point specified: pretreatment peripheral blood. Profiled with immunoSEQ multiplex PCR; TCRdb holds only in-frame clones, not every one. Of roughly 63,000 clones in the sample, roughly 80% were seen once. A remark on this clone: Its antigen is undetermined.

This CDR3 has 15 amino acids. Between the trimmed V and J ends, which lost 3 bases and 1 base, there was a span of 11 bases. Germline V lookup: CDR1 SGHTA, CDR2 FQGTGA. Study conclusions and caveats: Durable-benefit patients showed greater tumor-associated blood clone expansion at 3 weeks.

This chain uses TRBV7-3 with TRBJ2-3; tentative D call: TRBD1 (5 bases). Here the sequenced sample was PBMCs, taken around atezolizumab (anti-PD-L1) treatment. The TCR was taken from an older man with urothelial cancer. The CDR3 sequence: CASSFQGSGTDTQYF. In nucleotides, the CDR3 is TGTGCCAGCAGCTTTCAGGGAAGTGGCACAGATACGCAGTATTTT. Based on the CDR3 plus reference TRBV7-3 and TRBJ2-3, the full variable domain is GAGVSQTPSNKVTEKGKYVELRCDPISGHTALYWYRQSLGQGPEFLIYFQGTGAADDSGLPNDRFFAVRPEGSVSTLKIQRTERGDSAVYLCASSFQGSGTDTQYFGPGTRLTVL.